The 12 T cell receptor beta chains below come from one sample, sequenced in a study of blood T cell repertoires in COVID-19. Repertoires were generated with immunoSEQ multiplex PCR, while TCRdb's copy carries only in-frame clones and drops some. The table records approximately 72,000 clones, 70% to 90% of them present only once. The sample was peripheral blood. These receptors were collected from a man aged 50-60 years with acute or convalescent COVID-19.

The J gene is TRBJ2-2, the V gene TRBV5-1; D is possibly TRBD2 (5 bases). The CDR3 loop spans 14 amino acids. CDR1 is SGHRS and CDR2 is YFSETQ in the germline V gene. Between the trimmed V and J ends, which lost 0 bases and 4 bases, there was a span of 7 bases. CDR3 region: CASSLAGSTGELFF. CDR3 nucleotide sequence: TGCGCCAGCAGCTTGGCGGGGAGCACCGGGGAGCTGTTTTTT.

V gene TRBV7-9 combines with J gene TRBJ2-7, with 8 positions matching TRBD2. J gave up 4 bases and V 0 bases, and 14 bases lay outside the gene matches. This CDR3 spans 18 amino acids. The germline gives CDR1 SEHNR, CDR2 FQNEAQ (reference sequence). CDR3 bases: TGTGCCAGCAGCTTAGCCCTACTTGCGGGGGGACCTTTTTACGAGCAGTACGTC. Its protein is CASSLALLAGGPFYEQYV.

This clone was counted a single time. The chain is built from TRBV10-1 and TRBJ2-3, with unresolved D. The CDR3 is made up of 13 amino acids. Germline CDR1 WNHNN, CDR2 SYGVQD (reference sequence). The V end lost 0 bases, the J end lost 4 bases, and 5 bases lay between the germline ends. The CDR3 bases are TGCGCCAGCAGTGAGTCGGGCTCAGATACGCAGTATTTT. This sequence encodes CASSESGSDTQYF.

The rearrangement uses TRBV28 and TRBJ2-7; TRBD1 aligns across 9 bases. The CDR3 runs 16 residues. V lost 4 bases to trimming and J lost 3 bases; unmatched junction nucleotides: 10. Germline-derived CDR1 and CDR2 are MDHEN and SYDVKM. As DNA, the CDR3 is TGTGCCAGCAGTTCCCCTTCCGGGACAGGGAGCTACGAGCAGTACTTC. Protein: CASSSPSGTGSYEQYF.

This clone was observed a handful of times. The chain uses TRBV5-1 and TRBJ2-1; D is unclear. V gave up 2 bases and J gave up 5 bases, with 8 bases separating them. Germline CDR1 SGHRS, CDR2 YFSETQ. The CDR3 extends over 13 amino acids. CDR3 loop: CASSFSTDNEQFF. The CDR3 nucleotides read TGCGCCAGCAGCTTCTCGACTGACAATGAGCAGTTCTTC. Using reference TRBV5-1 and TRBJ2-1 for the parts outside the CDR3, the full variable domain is KAGVTQTPRYLIKTRGQQVTLSCSPISGHRSVSWYQQTPGQGLQFLFEYFSETQRNKGNFPGRFSGRQFSNSRSEMNVSTLELGDSALYLCASSFSTDNEQFFGPGTRLTVL.

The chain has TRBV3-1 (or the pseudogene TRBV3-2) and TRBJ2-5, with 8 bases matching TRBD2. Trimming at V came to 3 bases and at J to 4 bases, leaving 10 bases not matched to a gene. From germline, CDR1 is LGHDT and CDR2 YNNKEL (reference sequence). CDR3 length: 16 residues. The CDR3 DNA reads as TGTGCCAGCAGCCATGATAGCGGGGACCCTTTAGAGACCCAGTACTTC. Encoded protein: CASSHDSGDPLETQYF.

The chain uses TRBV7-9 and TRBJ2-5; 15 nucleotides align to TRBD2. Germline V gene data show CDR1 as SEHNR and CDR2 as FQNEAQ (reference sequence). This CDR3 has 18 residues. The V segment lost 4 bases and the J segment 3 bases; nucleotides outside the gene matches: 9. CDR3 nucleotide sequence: TGTGCCAGCAGCTCCGGACTAGCGGGGGGGCCGGGTAAAGAGACCCAGTACTTC. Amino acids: CASSSGLAGGPGKETQYF. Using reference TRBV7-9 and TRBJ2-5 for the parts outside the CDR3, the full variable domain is DTGVSQNPRHKITKRGQNVTFRCDPISEHNRLYWYRQTLGQGPEFLTYFQNEAQLEKSRLLSDRFSAERPKGSFSTLEIQRTEQGDSAMYLCASSSGLAGGPGKETQYFGPGTRLLVL.

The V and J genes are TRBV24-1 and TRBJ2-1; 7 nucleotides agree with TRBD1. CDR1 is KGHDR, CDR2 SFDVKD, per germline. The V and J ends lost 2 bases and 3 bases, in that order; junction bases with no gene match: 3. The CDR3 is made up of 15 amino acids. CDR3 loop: CATSDSTGFYNEQFF. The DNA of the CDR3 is TGTGCCACCAGTGATTCGACAGGGTTCTACAATGAGCAGTTCTTC.

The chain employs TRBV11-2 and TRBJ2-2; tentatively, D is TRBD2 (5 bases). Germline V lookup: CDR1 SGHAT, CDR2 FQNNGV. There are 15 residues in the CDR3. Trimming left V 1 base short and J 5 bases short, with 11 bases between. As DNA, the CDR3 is TGTGCCAGCAGCTTAGGAGGGCGGCAGACCGGGGAGCTGTTTTTT. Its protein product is CASSLGGRQTGELFF.

The CDR3 bases are TGTGCCAGCAGCTCCTCTAGGAACCATGAGCAGTTCTTC. It yields the protein CASSSSRNHEQFF. The V and J genes are TRBV6-2 or TRBV6-3 and TRBJ2-1, with D unclear. From germline, CDR1 is MNHEY and CDR2 SVGEGT. The CDR3 runs to 13 residues. Trimming removed 6 bases at V and 8 bases at J, with 14 bases between.

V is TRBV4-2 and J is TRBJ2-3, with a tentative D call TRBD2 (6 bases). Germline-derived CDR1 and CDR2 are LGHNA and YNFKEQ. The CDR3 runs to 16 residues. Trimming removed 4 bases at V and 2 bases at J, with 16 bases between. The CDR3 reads CASSPGAWTTTDTQYF. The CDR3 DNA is TGTGCCAGCAGCCCGGGAGCCTGGACTACCACAGATACGCAGTATTTT.

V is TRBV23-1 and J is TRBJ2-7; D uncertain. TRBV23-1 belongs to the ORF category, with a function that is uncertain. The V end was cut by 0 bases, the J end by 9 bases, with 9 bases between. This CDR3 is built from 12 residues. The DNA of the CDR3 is TGCGCCAGCAGTCAATCGAAACTGTGGCAGTACTTC. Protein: CASSQSKLWQYF.